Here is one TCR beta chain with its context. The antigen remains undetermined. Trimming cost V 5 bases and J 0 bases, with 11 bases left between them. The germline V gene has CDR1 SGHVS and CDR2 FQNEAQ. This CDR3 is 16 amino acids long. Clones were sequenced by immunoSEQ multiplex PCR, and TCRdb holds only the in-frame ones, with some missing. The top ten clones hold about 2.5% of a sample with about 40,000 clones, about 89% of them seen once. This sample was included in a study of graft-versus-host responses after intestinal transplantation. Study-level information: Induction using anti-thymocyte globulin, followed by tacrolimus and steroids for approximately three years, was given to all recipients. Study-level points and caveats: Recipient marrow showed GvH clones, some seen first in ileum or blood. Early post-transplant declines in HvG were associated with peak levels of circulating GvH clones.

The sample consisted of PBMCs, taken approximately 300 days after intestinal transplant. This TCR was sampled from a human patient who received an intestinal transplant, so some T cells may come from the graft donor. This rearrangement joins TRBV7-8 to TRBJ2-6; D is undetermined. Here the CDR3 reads CASSPYSFSGANVLTF. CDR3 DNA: TGTGCCAGCAGCCCATACTCGTTCTCTGGGGCCAACGTCCTGACTTTC. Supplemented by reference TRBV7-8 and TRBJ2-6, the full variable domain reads GAGVSQSPRYKVAKRGQDVALRCDPISGHVSLFWYQQALGQGPEFLTYFQNEAQLDKSGLPSDRFFAERPEGSVSTLKIQRTQQEDSAVYLCASSPYSFSGANVLTFGAGSRLTVL.